The clone carrying this T cell receptor beta chain occurred many times. With 0 bases removed from V and 2 bases from J, the gap between germline ends came to 11 bases. The CDR3 spans 15 residues. The germline V gene has CDR1 MNHEY and CDR2 SVGEGT. Patients between 18 and 65 years old had hyperthyroidism, newly diagnosed and lasting under 2 months. It was over 9.5 ml of fresh peripheral blood that supplied the PBMCs. This sample stems from a study of T cells in Graves' hyperthyroidism and ophthalmopathy. RNA transcripts provided the source from which TCR beta CDR3 regions were amplified. HTBI primers drove first-round RT-PCR of the TCR CDR3. Each CDR3 protein gets one entry after TCRdb re-called the multiplex PCR reads with MiXCR. The data contain 30,000 to 40,000 distinct CDR3 sequences, about 50% of them singletons.

The TCR comes from a woman aged 45-59 years with Graves' hyperthyroidism that later progressed to Graves' ophthalmopathy. Input material: blood. The chain combines TRBV6-2 or TRBV6-3 with TRBJ2-7, with D possibly TRBD2 on 5 matching bases. This CDR3 is CASSYSRGITYEQYF. The CDR3 DNA follows: TGTGCCAGCAGTTACTCGAGAGGGATCACCTACGAGCAGTACTTC.